These 24 T cell receptor beta chains were all obtained from the same sample, sequenced in a study of blood T cell repertoires in COVID-19. Produced via immunoSEQ multiplex PCR; TCRdb's table is partial and in-frame only. This sample has approximately 290,000 clones; around 85% occur once, and the top ten carry roughly 4%. What was sequenced was PBMCs or T cells enriched from blood (not recorded which). All receptors derive from a woman aged 30 to 39 who had recovered from COVID-19.

As to this clone: In the same sample, other DNA sequences code for this CDR3. The chain carries TRBV2 and TRBJ2-2; 7 bases fit TRBD1. The V and J ends lost 6 bases and 0 bases, in that order; junction bases with no gene match: 1. The germline gives CDR1 SNHLY, CDR2 FYNNEI. The CDR3 runs to 14 residues. Written as DNA, the CDR3 is TGTGCCAGCAGGGGGACAGCGAACACCGGGGAGCTGTTTTTT. Translating gives CASRGTANTGELFF.

The V call is TRBV28, the J call TRBJ2-5, with 8 bases lining up with TRBD1. This CDR3 comprises 15 residues. Trimming cost V 5 bases and J 5 bases; bases outside gene matches: 10. Germline V CDR1 and CDR2: MDHEN, SYDVKM. CDR3 region: CASSPLEQGGETQYF. The CDR3 coding sequence is TGTGCCAGCAGTCCCCTTGAACAGGGGGGTGAGACCCAGTACTTC.

The chain couples TRBV4-1 to TRBJ1-5; D remains unclear. V was trimmed by 0 bases and J by 4 bases, leaving 10 bases between them. The CDR3 covers 15 residues. Germline values: CDR1 MGHRA, CDR2 YSYEKL. The CDR3 nucleotides are TGCGCCAGCAGCCAAGACAGGTTTGGGAATCAGCCCCAGCATTTT. Translation gives CASSQDRFGNQPQHF.

The V and J genes are TRBV5-1 and TRBJ2-5; D is undetermined. The CDR3 has 14 amino acids. V dropped 1 base and J dropped 5 bases, with 12 bases sitting between them. In germline, CDR1 is SGHRS, CDR2 YFSETQ. The chain's CDR3 is CASSLNQAYETQYF. DNA of the CDR3: TGCGCCAGCAGCTTGAATCAGGCGTACGAGACCCAGTACTTC. Looking up the rest from reference TRBV5-1 and TRBJ2-5 gives the full variable domain: KAGVTQTPRYLIKTRGQQVTLSCSPISGHRSVSWYQQTPGQGLQFLFEYFSETQRNKGNFPGRFSGRQFSNSRSEMNVSTLELGDSALYLCASSLNQAYETQYFGPGTRLLVL.

V is TRBV5-6 and J is TRBJ1-2; 7 nucleotides agree with TRBD1. The trim removed 0 bases at V and 4 bases at J, leaving 6 bases unmatched. Germline CDR1 SGHDT, CDR2 YYEEEE. This CDR3 has 15 residues. The CDR3 region is CASSLVKGQVYGYTF. The DNA for the CDR3 is TGTGCCAGCAGCTTGGTAAAAGGACAGGTCTATGGCTACACCTTC.

The chain carries TRBV27 and TRBJ2-7; TRBD2 matches 8 bases. The CDR3 runs 14 residues. Germline V lookup: CDR1 MNHEY, CDR2 SMNVEV (reference sequence). Trimming removed 8 bases from V and 3 bases from J; junction bases left unmatched: 9. The CDR3 sequence: CASYAAGALYEQYF. The CDR3 DNA sequence: TGTGCCAGCTATGCAGCGGGAGCCCTCTACGAGCAGTACTTC.

The chain has TRBV28 and TRBJ1-5, with 7 bases identical to TRBD1. Trimming took 6 bases from V and 7 from J; bases not matched to a gene: 9. CDR3 size: 14 residues. Germline-derived CDR1 and CDR2 are MDHEN and SYDVKM. CDR3 protein: CASRTGAGDQPQHF. CDR3 nucleotides: TGTGCCAGCAGAACAGGGGCAGGGGACCAGCCCCAGCATTTT.

CDR3 nucleotides: TGTGCCAGCAGCCGGGGAATCCGGGACACAGGTCGGAGAGAGCAGTACTTC. This codes for CASSRGIRDTGRREQYF. This chain links TRBV5-6 with TRBJ2-7, with TRBD1 as a possible D gene (6 bases). V was clipped by 4 bases and J by 7 bases, with 27 bases between them. Germline V gene data show CDR1 as SGHDT and CDR2 as YYEEEE. This CDR3 contains 17 residues.

This chain uses TRBV6-5 with TRBJ1-2, with TRBD1 matching over 8 bases. CDR3 length equals 14 residues. The ends lost 6 bases at V and 2 bases at J; junction bases unmatched: 5. From germline, CDR1 is MNHEY and CDR2 SVGAGI. The CDR3 protein is CASRTGTGNYGYTF. In DNA form, the CDR3 reads TGTGCCAGCAGGACCGGGACAGGAAACTATGGCTACACCTTC.

The chain has TRBV4-2 and TRBJ1-5, with D perhaps matching TRBD1 (6 bases). V lost 5 bases to trimming and J lost 0 bases, with 14 bases between them. Per the germline V gene, CDR1 is LGHNA and CDR2 is YNFKEQ. CDR3 size: 16 residues. CDR3 nucleotides: TGTGCCAGCAGCAGCGAGGACAGTTATAGCAATCAGCCCCAGCATTTT. Protein sequence: CASSSEDSYSNQPQHF.

V gene TRBV15 combines with J gene TRBJ1-5, with 7 bases aligning to TRBD1. The CDR3 runs to 15 residues. With 1 base clipped from V and 4 bases from J, the junction kept 4 bases outside the gene matches. CDR1 is LNHNV, CDR2 YYDKDF, per germline (reference sequence). CDR3: CATSRAGQTNQPQHF. The DNA for the CDR3 is TGTGCCACCAGCAGAGCGGGACAGACTAATCAGCCCCAGCATTTT. The whole variable domain, remainder taken from reference TRBV15 and TRBJ1-5, is DAMVIQNPRYQVTQFGKPVTLSCSQTLNHNVMYWYQQKSSQAPKLLFHYYDKDFNNEADTPDNFQSRRPNTSFCFLDIRSPGLGDTAMYLCATSRAGQTNQPQHFGDGTRLSIL.

This chain links TRBV6-4 with TRBJ2-3; D might be TRBD2 (6 bases). The CDR3 has 13 residues. V lost 2 bases and J lost 8, with 11 bases in between. The germline CDR1 and CDR2 sequences are MRHNA and SNTAGT. The CDR3 bases are TGTGCCAGCAGTGACGTGGAGGGCACTACGCAGTATTTT. The encoded protein is CASSDVEGTTQYF.

The gene calls are TRBV29-1 and TRBJ2-7; tentatively, D is TRBD1 (5 bases). V dropped 5 bases and J dropped 0 bases, with 11 bases sitting between them. The CDR3 loop spans 13 amino acids. CDR1 is SQVTM, CDR2 ANQGSEA, per germline. CDR3 loop: CSVLPGISYEQYF. The DNA of the CDR3 is TGCAGCGTTCTTCCAGGGATCTCCTACGAGCAGTACTTC.

CDR3 coding DNA: TGCGCCAGCAGCTTGGCCGGGGGGTCCAGGAACACTGAAGCTTTCTTT. Its translation is CASSLAGGSRNTEAFF. The gene calls are TRBV5-1 and TRBJ1-1; D may be TRBD1 (5 bases). This CDR3 is 16 amino acids long. Trimming removed 0 bases at V and 1 base at J, with 13 bases between. Germline V gene data show CDR1 as SGHRS and CDR2 as YFSETQ.

The V gene is TRBV5-1, the J gene TRBJ2-7; TRBD1 matches at 9 bases. Germline trimming cut 4 bases from V and 6 bases from J; bases unmatched to any gene: 8. CDR3 size: 14 residues. Germline CDR1 and CDR2: SGHRS and YFSETQ. The CDR3 region has the DNA TGCGCCAGCAGCCCGGGACAGGGTCTCGTCGAGCAGTACTTC. Residues: CASSPGQGLVEQYF.

The V and J genes are TRBV5-5 and TRBJ2-7, with no clear D. Germline values: CDR1 SGHKS, CDR2 YYEKEE (reference sequence). Trimming cost V 2 bases and J 0 bases, with 9 bases left between them. CDR3 length equals 14 residues. In nucleotides, the CDR3 is TGTGCCAGCAGCTTAGCCCTCCCCTCCTACGAGCAGTACTTC. It codes for CASSLALPSYEQYF.

The V gene is TRBV30, the J gene TRBJ1-4, with 9 bases aligning to TRBD1. The CDR3 contains 15 residues. CDR1 GTSNPN and CDR2 SVGIG come from the germline V gene (reference sequence). The ends lost 5 bases at V and 5 bases at J; junction bases unmatched: 9. The CDR3 is CAWHSDRGGNEKLFF. In DNA form, the CDR3 reads TGTGCCTGGCATTCGGACAGGGGTGGGAATGAAAAACTGTTTTTT. The whole variable domain, remainder taken from reference TRBV30 and TRBJ1-4, is SQTIHQWPATLVQPVGSPLSLECTVEGTSNPNLYWYRQAAGRGLQLLFYSVGIGQISSEVPQNLSASRPQDRQFILSSKKLLLSDSGFYLCAWHSDRGGNEKLFFGSGTQLSVL.

The chain couples TRBV7-9 to TRBJ2-1; the match to TRBD1 covers 7 bases. In germline, CDR1 is SEHNR, CDR2 FQNEAQ (reference sequence). The CDR3 contains 17 residues. V shed 4 bases and J 2 bases; nucleotides not matched to a gene: 11. For the CDR3, the DNA is TGTGCCAGCAGCTCTCCGACGACAGGGACGACCTACAATGAGCAGTTCTTC. Amino acids: CASSSPTTGTTYNEQFF.

The chain is built from TRBV2 and TRBJ1-4; D gene unclear. The V and J ends lost 8 bases and 3 bases respectively, with 13 bases between them. The germline V gene has CDR1 SNHLY and CDR2 FYNNEI. CDR3 size: 14 residues. The CDR3 reads CASGLIGANEKLFF. Written as DNA, the CDR3 is TGTGCCAGCGGACTAATTGGGGCTAATGAAAAACTGTTTTTT. Drawing the rest from reference TRBV2 and TRBJ1-4, the complete variable domain is EPEVTQTPSHQVTQMGQEVILRCVPISNHLYFYWYRQILGQKVEFLVSFYNNEISEKSEIFDDQFSVERPDGSNFTLKIRSTKLEDSAMYFCASGLIGANEKLFFGSGTQLSVL.

The CDR3 here is CVQAPTSGEYNEQFF. The CDR3 DNA reads as TGTGTCCAAGCCCCAACTAGCGGGGAATACAATGAGCAGTTCTTC. This chain connects TRBV7-9 to TRBJ2-1, with 10 bases aligning to TRBD2. Germline lookup yields CDR1 SEHNR and CDR2 FQNEAQ (reference sequence). This CDR3 contains 15 residues. The entire variable domain, with the rest obtained from reference TRBV7-9 and TRBJ2-1, is as follows: DTGVSQNPRHKITKRGQNVTFRCDPISEHNRLYWYRQTLGQGPEFLTYFQNEAQLEKSRLLSDRFSAERPKGSFSTLEIQRTEQGDSAMYLCVQAPTSGEYNEQFFGPGTRLTVL.

The chain couples TRBV7-9 to TRBJ1-2; 9 nucleotides agree with TRBD1. The V gene end was trimmed by 4 bases and the J gene end by 4 bases; junction bases not matched to a gene: 10. The CDR3 has 16 residues. In germline, CDR1 is SEHNR, CDR2 FQNEAQ (reference sequence). The DNA for the CDR3 is TGTGCCAGCAGCTCTCTTCGACAGGGGGTTAGCTATGGCTACACCTTC. The encoded protein is CASSSLRQGVSYGYTF.

The chain joins TRBV27 to TRBJ2-3; 8 nucleotides agree with TRBD1. This CDR3 is 16 amino acids long. J lost 4 bases, V lost 2 bases, and 8 bases had no gene match. Germline V lookup: CDR1 MNHEY, CDR2 SMNVEV (reference sequence). This CDR3 is CASSLDQDRVSDTQYF. The CDR3 nucleotides read TGTGCCAGCAGTTTAGATCAGGACAGGGTTTCAGATACGCAGTATTTT.

V usage is TRBV28 and J usage is TRBJ1-1; possibly TRBD1 for D (6 bases). CDR1 and CDR2 from the germline V gene are MDHEN and SYDVKM. The V end was cut by 6 bases, the J end by 1 base, with 15 bases between. CDR3 length equals 15 residues. CDR3 region: CASSPFGQQNTEAFF. CDR3 coding DNA: TGTGCCAGCAGCCCGTTTGGACAGCAGAACACTGAAGCTTTCTTT.

This chain connects TRBV27 to TRBJ1-4; 8 bases line up with TRBD1. CDR3 size: 17 residues. CDR1 and CDR2 from the germline V gene are MNHEY and SMNVEV (reference sequence). V dropped 5 bases and J dropped 12; count of bases not matched to a gene: 20. DNA of the CDR3: TGTGCCAGCAGTACCTTGACAGGGGTCATGAACAGAGTTGAACTGTTTTTT. Translating gives CASSTLTGVMNRVELFF.